This T cell receptor (beta chain) was recorded in a study of shared clonotypes between healthy human individuals. Naive CD8 isolation took CD45RO-negative cells positively selected for CCR7 and excluded terminally differentiated effector memory CD45RA+ cells. The method was immunoSEQ multiplex PCR; TCRdb's version includes in-frame clones alone and lacks a portion of them. There are about 2.2 million clones in the sample; about 93% occur only once, and 1.7% lies in the top ten. The receptor was isolated from a man between 18 and 35 years old in good health. Some clones in this sample may be carry-over from other donors' samples. The sequencing input was naive CD8+ T cells from PBMCs.

For the CDR3, the DNA is TGTGCCAGCAGTGAACTTAGCGGGAGGGCCTATGAGACCCAGTACTTC. This gives the protein CASSELSGRAYETQYF. The chain joins TRBV2 to TRBJ2-5, with 11 positions matching TRBD2. V lost 2 bases to trimming and J lost 5 bases; unmatched junction nucleotides: 7. The germline V gene encodes CDR1 SNHLY and CDR2 FYNNEI. The CDR3 sequence is 16 residues long.